The rows below give T cell receptor beta chains drawn from one sample of a study of OX40 agonist ivuxolimab in advanced cancers. Here immunoSEQ multiplex PCR was the method, and the copy in TCRdb shows in-frame clones only, minus some. Among 9,500 to 13,000 clones listed, 65% to 85% were seen once. Sequencing was performed on CD4+ or CD8+ T cells sorted from blood, taken in a trial of the OX40 agonist ivuxolimab. These receptors were collected from an adult with an advanced solid tumor such as melanoma, head and neck, liver or kidney cancer. The CDR3 runs from the conserved cysteine through the conserved F or W. The D gene is left open where the match is weak. The size field is filled for only some rows; it gives once, few, many or a size class.

abundance: NA; v_gene: TRBV2; j_gene: TRBJ1-2; d_gene: NA; CDR3nt: TGTGCCAGCAGTCCAAGCAAGGGGTCCCATGGCTACACCTTC; CDR3aa: CASSPSKGSHGYTF
abundance: medium-sized; v_gene: TRBV11-2; j_gene: TRBJ2-5; d_gene: TRBD1; CDR3nt: TGTGCCAGCAGCACCCGGGACAGGGGGCAAGAGACCCAGTACTTC; CDR3aa: CASSTRDRGQETQYF
abundance: NA; v_gene: TRBV7-9; j_gene: TRBJ2-5; d_gene: TRBD1; CDR3nt: TGTGCCAGCCACCTGACAGGGTTGGGGCAAGAGACCCAGTACTTC; CDR3aa: CASHLTGLGQETQYF
abundance: NA; v_gene: TRBV5-8; j_gene: TRBJ2-5; d_gene: NA; CDR3nt: TGTGCCAGCAGCCGATCGTCTAACTCACAAGAGACCCAGTACTTC; CDR3aa: CASSRSSNSQETQYF
abundance: NA; v_gene: TRBV7-7; j_gene: TRBJ2-7; d_gene: NA; CDR3nt: TGTGCTAGCAGCTTGTCCACCGGGACACCTCTCTACGAGCAGTACTTC; CDR3aa: CASSLSTGTPLYEQYF
abundance: NA; v_gene: TRBV19; j_gene: TRBJ1-2; d_gene: NA; CDR3nt: TGTGCCAGTACCGCCTCGACCGCGAAGGGCTACACCTTC; CDR3aa: CASTASTAKGYTF
abundance: NA; v_gene: TRBV7-3; j_gene: TRBJ2-1; d_gene: NA; CDR3nt: TGTGCCAGCAGCCCGCAGGGCCCGAGCTCCTACAATGAGCAGTTCTTC; CDR3aa: CASSPQGPSSYNEQFF
abundance: NA; v_gene: TRBV2; j_gene: TRBJ2-7; d_gene: NA; CDR3nt: TGTGCCAGCAGTGAGGAAAGGGACGGCTCCTACGAGCAGTACTTC; CDR3aa: CASSEERDGSYEQYF
abundance: NA; v_gene: TRBV19; j_gene: TRBJ2-1; d_gene: TRBD1; CDR3nt: TGTGCCAGTAGTATGGGGACAGTCTCCTACAATGAGCAGTTCTTC; CDR3aa: CASSMGTVSYNEQFF
abundance: NA; v_gene: TRBV13; j_gene: TRBJ2-7; d_gene: TRBD2; CDR3nt: TGTGCCAGCAGCTTCGGGGAAGGACTAGCGGGCCCTCACGAGCAGTACTTC; CDR3aa: CASSFGEGLAGPHEQYF
abundance: NA; v_gene: TRBV27; j_gene: TRBJ1-5; d_gene: NA; CDR3nt: TGTGCCAGCAGGAGTGGGGGCGGGCATCAGCCCCAGCATTTT; CDR3aa: CASRSGGGHQPQHF
abundance: NA; v_gene: TRBV4-1; j_gene: TRBJ2-7; d_gene: NA; CDR3nt: TGCGCCAGCAGCCAAGATCCGTCCGTCTACGAGCAGTACTTC; CDR3aa: CASSQDPSVYEQYF
abundance: NA; v_gene: TRBV11-1; j_gene: TRBJ2-5; d_gene: NA; CDR3nt: TGTGCCAGCAGCGAAGAGGGGATGGGGGAGACCCAGTACTTC; CDR3aa: CASSEEGMGETQYF
abundance: NA; v_gene: TRBV6-4; j_gene: TRBJ1-5; d_gene: NA; CDR3nt: TGTGCCAGCAGCCCTGGGGTGGAGCAGCCCCAGCATTTT; CDR3aa: CASSPGVEQPQHF
abundance: once; v_gene: TRBV27; j_gene: TRBJ2-7; d_gene: TRBD2; CDR3nt: TGTGCCAGCAGTTTTTCGGGACTAGCAGGGGAGCAGTACTTC; CDR3aa: CASSFSGLAGEQYF
abundance: NA; v_gene: TRBV9; j_gene: TRBJ2-7; d_gene: NA; CDR3nt: TGTGCCAGCAGCGGCAAGGGGTCGTCCCCCTACGAGCAGTACTTC; CDR3aa: CASSGKGSSPYEQYF
abundance: NA; v_gene: TRBV5-8; j_gene: TRBJ2-1; d_gene: TRBD2; CDR3nt: TGTGCCAGCAGCTCGTCCCTGATGGCTAGCGGGGGGGATGAGCAGTTCTTC; CDR3aa: CASSSSLMASGGDEQFF
abundance: NA; v_gene: TRBV18; j_gene: TRBJ2-1; d_gene: TRBD2; CDR3nt: TGTGCCAGCTCCCTCACTAGCGGGGCCCACGGCCCCTACAATGAGCAGTTCTTC; CDR3aa: CASSLTSGAHGPYNEQFF
abundance: NA; v_gene: TRBV19; j_gene: TRBJ2-2; d_gene: NA; CDR3nt: TGTGCCAGTAGTATAGACATCGGACAGACTAGGAACACCGGGGAGCTGTTTTTT; CDR3aa: CASSIDIGQTRNTGELFF
abundance: NA; v_gene: TRBV14; j_gene: TRBJ1-2; d_gene: TRBD1; CDR3nt: TGTGCCAGCAGCCAGCGACAGGGTGGTGGCTACACCTTC; CDR3aa: CASSQRQGGGYTF
abundance: NA; v_gene: TRBV19; j_gene: TRBJ1-1; d_gene: TRBD1; CDR3nt: TGTGCCAGTAGTCGGACAGGGAATGAAGCTTTCTTT; CDR3aa: CASSRTGNEAFF
abundance: NA; v_gene: TRBV6-1; j_gene: TRBJ1-1; d_gene: NA; CDR3nt: TGTGCCAGCAGTGAAGTTACGGGGGAAGCTTTCTTT; CDR3aa: CASSEVTGEAFF
abundance: NA; v_gene: TRBV5-1; j_gene: TRBJ2-7; d_gene: NA; CDR3nt: TGCGCCAGCAGCTTGGCCAGGATGGCGGGCTACGAGCAGTACTTC; CDR3aa: CASSLARMAGYEQYF
abundance: few; v_gene: TRBV2; j_gene: TRBJ1-5; d_gene: TRBD1; CDR3nt: TGTGCCAGCAGTGAAGGGGACAGGGTGGGGATTAGCAATCAGCCCCAGCATTTT; CDR3aa: CASSEGDRVGISNQPQHF
abundance: NA; v_gene: TRBV4-1; j_gene: TRBJ2-1; d_gene: NA; CDR3nt: TGCGCCAGCAGCCAAGGATGGACCGGCTACAATGAGCAGTTCTTC; CDR3aa: CASSQGWTGYNEQFF
abundance: NA; v_gene: TRBV29-1; j_gene: TRBJ2-7; d_gene: TRBD1; CDR3nt: TGCAGCGTTCGGGACAGGGGAGGCCACGAGCAGTACTTC; CDR3aa: CSVRDRGGHEQYF
abundance: few; v_gene: TRBV5-4; j_gene: TRBJ2-1; d_gene: TRBD2; CDR3nt: TGTGCCAGCAGCTTGGTAGCGGGGGACCACAATGAGCAGTTCTTC; CDR3aa: CASSLVAGDHNEQFF
abundance: NA; v_gene: TRBV30; j_gene: TRBJ2-2; d_gene: NA; CDR3nt: TGTGCCTGGAGTGTGGGGGGCGCAAACACCGGGGAGCTGTTTTTT; CDR3aa: CAWSVGGANTGELFF
abundance: NA; v_gene: TRBV7-6; j_gene: TRBJ2-3; d_gene: TRBD2; CDR3nt: TGTGCCAGCAGCCCGTGGGGGGGTCTCACAGATACGCAGTATTTT; CDR3aa: CASSPWGGLTDTQYF
abundance: NA; v_gene: TRBV7-8; j_gene: TRBJ2-7; d_gene: NA; CDR3nt: TGTGCCAGCAGCTTATTTATCAGTTACGAGCAGTACTTC; CDR3aa: CASSLFISYEQYF
abundance: NA; v_gene: TRBV14; j_gene: TRBJ1-4; d_gene: NA; CDR3nt: TGTGCCAGCAGCCAAGAAACAGCAACTAATGAAAAACTGTTTTTT; CDR3aa: CASSQETATNEKLFF
abundance: NA; v_gene: TRBV19; j_gene: TRBJ1-5; d_gene: NA; CDR3nt: TGTGCCAGTAGTATCGGTGGTGGACAGCCCCAGCATTTT; CDR3aa: CASSIGGGQPQHF
abundance: NA; v_gene: TRBV6-5; j_gene: TRBJ2-7; d_gene: NA; CDR3nt: TGTGCCAGCAGTTACTTGGGCCAAAGCTACGAGCAGTACTTC; CDR3aa: CASSYLGQSYEQYF
abundance: NA; v_gene: TRBV7-6; j_gene: TRBJ2-1; d_gene: NA; CDR3nt: TGTGCCAGCAGCTGGCAAGGACTGGAGTTCGCCTACAATGAGCAGTTCTTC; CDR3aa: CASSWQGLEFAYNEQFF
abundance: NA; v_gene: TRBV7-2; j_gene: TRBJ2-7; d_gene: NA; CDR3nt: TGTGCCAGCAGCTTGGGGGGGGGCCTATACGAGCAGTACTTC; CDR3aa: CASSLGGGLYEQYF
abundance: once; v_gene: TRBV5-1; j_gene: TRBJ2-3; d_gene: TRBD2; CDR3nt: TGCGCCAGCGGGACTAGCGGGGGGCCGGGAGATACGCAGTATTTT; CDR3aa: CASGTSGGPGDTQYF
abundance: NA; v_gene: TRBV9; j_gene: TRBJ2-2; d_gene: NA; CDR3nt: TGTGCCAGCAGCGCCGTTCCTAAACCCGGGGACAACACCGGGGAGCTGTTTTTT; CDR3aa: CASSAVPKPGDNTGELFF
abundance: NA; v_gene: TRBV7-2; j_gene: TRBJ2-7; d_gene: TRBD2; CDR3nt: TGTGCCAGCAGCTTGGGGCTAGCGGGCTTTGGGGAGCAGTACTTC; CDR3aa: CASSLGLAGFGEQYF
abundance: NA; v_gene: TRBV7-6; j_gene: TRBJ2-7; d_gene: NA; CDR3nt: TGTGCCAGCAGCTTGGGGGAAACCTCCTACGAGCAGTACTTC; CDR3aa: CASSLGETSYEQYF
abundance: NA; v_gene: TRBV19; j_gene: TRBJ2-2; d_gene: TRBD1; CDR3nt: TGTGCCAGTATCGGACAGGGGGCTTACACCGGGGAGCTGTTTTTT; CDR3aa: CASIGQGAYTGELFF
abundance: NA; v_gene: TRBV2; j_gene: TRBJ2-2; d_gene: NA; CDR3nt: TGTGCCAGCAGTGAAGCGGTGATCGAATCCGGGGAGCTGTTTTTT; CDR3aa: CASSEAVIESGELFF
abundance: NA; v_gene: TRBV27; j_gene: TRBJ2-3; d_gene: NA; CDR3nt: TGTGCCAGCAGTCGACCCGGGCGCACAGATACGCAGTATTTT; CDR3aa: CASSRPGRTDTQYF
abundance: NA; v_gene: TRBV10-3; j_gene: TRBJ2-2; d_gene: TRBD2; CDR3nt: TGTGCCATCACTAGTCTAGCGGGGGCCGGGGAGCTGTTTTTT; CDR3aa: CAITSLAGAGELFF
abundance: once; v_gene: TRBV9; j_gene: TRBJ1-2; d_gene: TRBD1; CDR3nt: TGTGCCAGCAGCGCAGGGGGCAACTATGGCTACACCTTC; CDR3aa: CASSAGGNYGYTF
abundance: NA; v_gene: TRBV21-1; j_gene: TRBJ2-1; d_gene: NA; CDR3nt: TGTGCCAGCAGCAGCGAGGGGATTTGCTCCTACAATGAGCAGTTCTTC; CDR3aa: CASSSEGICSYNEQFF
abundance: NA; v_gene: TRBV18; j_gene: TRBJ2-1; d_gene: NA; CDR3nt: TGTGCCAGCTCCTACCAGGACGGGAGAAGTGGAGGAAATGAGCAGTTCTTC; CDR3aa: CASSYQDGRSGGNEQFF
abundance: NA; v_gene: TRBV5-5; j_gene: TRBJ1-5; d_gene: NA; CDR3nt: TGTGCCAGCAGCCCAATTGGGGGGAGCAATCAGCCCCAGCATTTT; CDR3aa: CASSPIGGSNQPQHF
abundance: NA; v_gene: TRBV5-1; j_gene: TRBJ2-6; d_gene: NA; CDR3nt: TGCGCCAGCAGCTTTGGTCTGCTCTCTGGGGCCAACGTCCTGACTTTC; CDR3aa: CASSFGLLSGANVLTF
abundance: NA; v_gene: TRBV11-1; j_gene: TRBJ2-7; d_gene: NA; CDR3nt: TGTGCCAGCGCCGTTGGGGTCAACGAGCAGTACTTC; CDR3aa: CASAVGVNEQYF
abundance: NA; v_gene: TRBV19; j_gene: TRBJ2-7; d_gene: NA; CDR3nt: TGTGCCAGTACCGGCGCCTACGAGCAGTACTTC; CDR3aa: CASTGAYEQYF
abundance: NA; v_gene: TRBV4-2; j_gene: TRBJ2-2; d_gene: TRBD2; CDR3nt: TGTGCCAGCAGCCACGGCCGGGAGGCCGGGGAGCTGTTTTTT; CDR3aa: CASSHGREAGELFF
abundance: NA; v_gene: TRBV27; j_gene: TRBJ2-1; d_gene: NA; CDR3nt: TGTGCCAGCACCCAAGGAGGCCCCAATGAGCAGTTCTTC; CDR3aa: CASTQGGPNEQFF
abundance: NA; v_gene: TRBV10-3; j_gene: TRBJ2-3; d_gene: NA; CDR3nt: TGTGCCATCAGTGAGCCTTACACAGATACGCAGTATTTT; CDR3aa: CAISEPYTDTQYF
abundance: NA; v_gene: TRBV18; j_gene: TRBJ1-1; d_gene: NA; CDR3nt: TGTGCCAGCTCGCTGACGGTCACTGAAGCTTTCTTT; CDR3aa: CASSLTVTEAFF
abundance: NA; v_gene: TRBV9; j_gene: TRBJ2-7; d_gene: TRBD1; CDR3nt: TGTGCCAGCAGCCCACCCCAGACAGGGGCCCACGAGCAGTACTTC; CDR3aa: CASSPPQTGAHEQYF
abundance: NA; v_gene: TRBV13; j_gene: TRBJ1-1; d_gene: NA; CDR3nt: TGTGCCAGCAGGGTCCAAGGGGTGAACACTGAAGCTTTCTTT; CDR3aa: CASRVQGVNTEAFF
abundance: once; v_gene: TRBV20-1; j_gene: TRBJ2-1; d_gene: NA; CDR3nt: TGCAGCCCCACCTGGGGGAATGAGCAGTTCTTC; CDR3aa: CSPTWGNEQFF